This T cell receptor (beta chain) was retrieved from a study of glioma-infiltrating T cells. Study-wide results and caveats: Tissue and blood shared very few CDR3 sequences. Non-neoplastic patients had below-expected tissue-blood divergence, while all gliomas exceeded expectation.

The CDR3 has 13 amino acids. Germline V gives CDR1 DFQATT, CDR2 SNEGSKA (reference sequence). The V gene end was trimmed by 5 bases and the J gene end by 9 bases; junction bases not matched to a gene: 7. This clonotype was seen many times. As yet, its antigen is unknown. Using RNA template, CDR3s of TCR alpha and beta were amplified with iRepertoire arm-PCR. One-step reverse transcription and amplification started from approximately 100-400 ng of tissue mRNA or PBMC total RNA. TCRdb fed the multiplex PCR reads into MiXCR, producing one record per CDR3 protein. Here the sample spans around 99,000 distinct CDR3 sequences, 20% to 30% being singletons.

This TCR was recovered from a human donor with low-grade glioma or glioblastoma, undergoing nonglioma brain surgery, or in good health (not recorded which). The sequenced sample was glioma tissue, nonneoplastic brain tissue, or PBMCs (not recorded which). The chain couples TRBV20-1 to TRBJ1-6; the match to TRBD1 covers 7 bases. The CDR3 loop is CSAVRQGGSPLHF. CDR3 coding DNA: TGCAGTGCTGTCCGACAGGGAGGTTCACCCCTCCACTTT.